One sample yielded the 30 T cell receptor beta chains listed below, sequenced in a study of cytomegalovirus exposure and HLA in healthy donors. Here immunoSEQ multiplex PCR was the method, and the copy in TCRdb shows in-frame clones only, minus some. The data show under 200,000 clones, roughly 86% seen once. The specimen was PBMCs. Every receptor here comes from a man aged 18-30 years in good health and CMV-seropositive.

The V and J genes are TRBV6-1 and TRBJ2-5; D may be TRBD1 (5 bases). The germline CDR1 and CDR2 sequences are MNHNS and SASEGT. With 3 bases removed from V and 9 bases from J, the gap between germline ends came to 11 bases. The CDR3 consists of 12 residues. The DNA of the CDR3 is TGTGCCAGCAGTGAGGGGCCAAGTGCCCAGTACTTC. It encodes CASSEGPSAQYF.

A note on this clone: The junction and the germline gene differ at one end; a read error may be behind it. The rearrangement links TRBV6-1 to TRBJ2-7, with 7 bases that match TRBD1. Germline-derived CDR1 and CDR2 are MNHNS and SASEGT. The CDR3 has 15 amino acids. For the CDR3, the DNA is TGTGCCAGCAATGAAGACAGGGACACACTCTACGAGCAGTACTTC. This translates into CASNEDRDTLYEQYF.

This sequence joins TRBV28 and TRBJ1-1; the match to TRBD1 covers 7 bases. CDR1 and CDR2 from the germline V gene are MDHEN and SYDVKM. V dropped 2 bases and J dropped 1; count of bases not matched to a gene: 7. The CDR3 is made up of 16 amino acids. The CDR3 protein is CASSLAYRGGNTEAFF. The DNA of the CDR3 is TGTGCCAGCAGTTTAGCCTACAGGGGCGGGAACACTGAAGCTTTCTTT. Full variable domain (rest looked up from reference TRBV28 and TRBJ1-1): DVKVTQSSRYLVKRTGEKVFLECVQDMDHENMFWYRQDPGLGLRLIYFSYDVKMKEKGDIPEGYSVSREKKERFSLILESASTNQTSMYLCASSLAYRGGNTEAFFGQGTRLTVV.

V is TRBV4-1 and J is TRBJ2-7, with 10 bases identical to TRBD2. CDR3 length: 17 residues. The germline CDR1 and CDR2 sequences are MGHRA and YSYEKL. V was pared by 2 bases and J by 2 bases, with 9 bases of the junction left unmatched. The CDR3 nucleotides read TGCGCCAGCAGCCAAACCTTAGCGGGAGGTGGGGCCTACGAGCAGTACTTC. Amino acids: CASSQTLAGGGAYEQYF.

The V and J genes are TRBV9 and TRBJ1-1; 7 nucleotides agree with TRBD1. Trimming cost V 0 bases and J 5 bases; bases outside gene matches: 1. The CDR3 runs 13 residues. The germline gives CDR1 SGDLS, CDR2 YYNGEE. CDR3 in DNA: TGTGCCAGCAGCGTAGGGGACAGAACTGAAGCTTTCTTT. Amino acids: CASSVGDRTEAFF.

DNA of the CDR3: TGTGCCAGCAGTCCACAGGAGCGGGACGAGCAGTACTTC. Translation: CASSPQERDEQYF. The chain employs TRBV6-5 and TRBJ2-7; possibly TRBD2 for D (6 bases). The germline gives CDR1 MNHEY, CDR2 SVGAGI. CDR3 length: 13 residues. With 5 bases removed from V and 5 bases from J, the gap between germline ends came to 13 bases.

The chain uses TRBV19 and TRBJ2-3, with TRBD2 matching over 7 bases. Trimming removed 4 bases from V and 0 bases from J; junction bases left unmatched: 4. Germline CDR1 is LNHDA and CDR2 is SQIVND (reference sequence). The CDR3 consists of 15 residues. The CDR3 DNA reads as TGTGCCAGTAGTAGCGGGGGAATTAGCACAGATACGCAGTATTTT. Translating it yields CASSSGGISTDTQYF.

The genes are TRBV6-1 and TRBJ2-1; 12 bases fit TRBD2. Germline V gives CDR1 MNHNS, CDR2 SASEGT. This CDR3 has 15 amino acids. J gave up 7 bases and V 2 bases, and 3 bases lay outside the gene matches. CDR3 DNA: TGTGCCAGCAGTGAATGGACTAGCGGGATGAATGAGCAGTTCTTC. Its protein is CASSEWTSGMNEQFF.

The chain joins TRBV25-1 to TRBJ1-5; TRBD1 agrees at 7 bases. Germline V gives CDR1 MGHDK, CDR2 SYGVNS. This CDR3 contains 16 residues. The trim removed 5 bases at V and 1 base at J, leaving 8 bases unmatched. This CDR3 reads CASSPAKTGSNQPQHF. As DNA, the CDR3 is TGTGCCAGCAGTCCAGCCAAGACAGGGAGCAATCAGCCCCAGCATTTT.

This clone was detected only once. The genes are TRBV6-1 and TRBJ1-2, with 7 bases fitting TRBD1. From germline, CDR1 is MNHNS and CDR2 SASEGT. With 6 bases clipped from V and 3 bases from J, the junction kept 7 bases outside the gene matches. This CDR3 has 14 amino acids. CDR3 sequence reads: CASSKTGWDYGYTF. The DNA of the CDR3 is TGTGCCAGCAGCAAGACAGGGTGGGACTATGGCTACACCTTC.

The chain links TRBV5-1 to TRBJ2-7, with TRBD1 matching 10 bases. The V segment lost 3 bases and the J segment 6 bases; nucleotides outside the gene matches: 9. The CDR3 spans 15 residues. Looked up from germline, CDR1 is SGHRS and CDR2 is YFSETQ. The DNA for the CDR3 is TGCGCCAGCAGCTCCTCGACAGGGGGCGTGGGCGAGCAGTACTTC. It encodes CASSSSTGGVGEQYF.

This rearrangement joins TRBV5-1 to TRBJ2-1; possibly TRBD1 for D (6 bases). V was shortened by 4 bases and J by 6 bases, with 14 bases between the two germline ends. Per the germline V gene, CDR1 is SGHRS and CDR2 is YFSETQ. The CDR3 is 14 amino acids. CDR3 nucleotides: TGCGCCAGCAGCCCTCCTTCCAGGGGCAATGAGCAGTTCTTC. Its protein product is CASSPPSRGNEQFF.

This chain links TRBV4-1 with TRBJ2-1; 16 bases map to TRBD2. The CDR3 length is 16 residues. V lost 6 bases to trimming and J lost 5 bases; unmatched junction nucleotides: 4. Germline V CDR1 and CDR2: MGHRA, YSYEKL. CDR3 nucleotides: TGCGCCAGCAGGTGGGGACTAGCGGGAGGGAACAATGAGCAGTTCTTC. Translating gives CASRWGLAGGNNEQFF.

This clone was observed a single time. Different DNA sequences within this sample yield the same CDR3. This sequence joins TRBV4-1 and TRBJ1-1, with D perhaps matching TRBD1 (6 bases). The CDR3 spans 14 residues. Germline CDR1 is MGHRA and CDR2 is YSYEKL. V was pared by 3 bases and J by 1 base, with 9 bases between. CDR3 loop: CASSQGAENTEAFF. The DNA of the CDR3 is TGCGCCAGCAGCCAGGGGGCGGAGAACACTGAAGCTTTCTTT.

The CDR3 nucleotides read TGCGCCAGCAGCTTGGCCCAGGGGGCGGACAATGAGCAGTTCTTC. Translation: CASSLAQGADNEQFF. The rearrangement links TRBV5-1 to TRBJ2-1; TRBD1 agrees at 8 bases. V lost 0 bases, J lost 5 bases, and 4 bases stayed unmatched. The CDR3 spans 15 residues. The V gene's germline CDR1 is SGHRS and CDR2 YFSETQ.

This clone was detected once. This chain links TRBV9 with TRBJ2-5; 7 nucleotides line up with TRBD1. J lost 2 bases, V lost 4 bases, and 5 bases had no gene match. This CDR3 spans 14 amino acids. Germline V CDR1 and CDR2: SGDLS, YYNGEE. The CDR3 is CASSLRQGQETQYF. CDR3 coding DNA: TGTGCCAGCAGCCTCCGACAGGGACAAGAGACCCAGTACTTC.

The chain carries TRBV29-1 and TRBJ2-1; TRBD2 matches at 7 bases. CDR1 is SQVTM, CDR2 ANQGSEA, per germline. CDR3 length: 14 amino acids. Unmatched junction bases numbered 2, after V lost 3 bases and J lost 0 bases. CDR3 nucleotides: TGCAGCGTTGAGGGCGGGGGCTCCTACAATGAGCAGTTCTTC. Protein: CSVEGGGSYNEQFF.

For the CDR3, the DNA is TGTGCCAGCAGCTTGTGGGGGATAGCGGGAGGTGTGGAGACCCAGTACTTC. As protein: CASSLWGIAGGVETQYF. The rearrangement joins TRBV5-4 to TRBJ2-5, with 10 positions matching TRBD2. The junction had 11 bases not matched to a gene; V was cut back by 1 base and J by 5 bases. Germline CDR1 is SGHNT and CDR2 is YYREEE (reference sequence). The CDR3 has 17 amino acids.

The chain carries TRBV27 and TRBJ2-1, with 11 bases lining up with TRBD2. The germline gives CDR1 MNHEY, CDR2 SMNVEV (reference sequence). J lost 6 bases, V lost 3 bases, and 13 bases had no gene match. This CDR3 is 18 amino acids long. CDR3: CASSFIKATSGSLNEQFF. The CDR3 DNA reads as TGTGCCAGCAGTTTCATTAAAGCAACTAGCGGGAGCCTCAATGAGCAGTTCTTC.

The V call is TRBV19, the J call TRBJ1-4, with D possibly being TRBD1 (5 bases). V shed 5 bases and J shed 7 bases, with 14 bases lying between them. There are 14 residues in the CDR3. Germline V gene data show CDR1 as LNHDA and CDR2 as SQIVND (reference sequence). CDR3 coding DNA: TGTGCCAGTAGTCGCAGGGACTTTGGTGAAAAACTGTTTTTT. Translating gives CASSRRDFGEKLFF.

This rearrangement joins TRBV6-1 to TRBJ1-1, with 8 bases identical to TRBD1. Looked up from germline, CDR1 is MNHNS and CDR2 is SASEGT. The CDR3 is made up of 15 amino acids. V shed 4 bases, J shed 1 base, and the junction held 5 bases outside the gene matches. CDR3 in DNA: TGTGCCAGCAGTGCAGGGGGCGAGGGGAACACTGAAGCTTTCTTT. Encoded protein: CASSAGGEGNTEAFF.

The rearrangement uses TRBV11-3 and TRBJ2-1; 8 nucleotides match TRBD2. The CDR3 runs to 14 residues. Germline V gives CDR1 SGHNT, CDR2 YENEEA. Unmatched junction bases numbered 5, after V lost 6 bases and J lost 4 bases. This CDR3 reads CASSSGDTYNEQFF. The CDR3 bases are TGTGCCAGCAGTAGCGGGGATACTTACAATGAGCAGTTCTTC.

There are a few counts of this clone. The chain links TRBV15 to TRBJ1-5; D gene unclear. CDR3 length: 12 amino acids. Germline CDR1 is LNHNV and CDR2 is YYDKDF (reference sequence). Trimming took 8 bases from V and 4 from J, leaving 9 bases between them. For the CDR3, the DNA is TGTGCCACCCGGGGAGTTAATCAGCCCCAGCATTTT. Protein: CATRGVNQPQHF.

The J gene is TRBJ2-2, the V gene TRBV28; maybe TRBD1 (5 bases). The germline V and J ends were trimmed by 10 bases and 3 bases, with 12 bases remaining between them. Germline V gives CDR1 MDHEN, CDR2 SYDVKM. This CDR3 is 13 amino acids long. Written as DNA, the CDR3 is TGTGCCACCCGGACATTTTACACCGGGGAGCTGTTTTTT. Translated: CATRTFYTGELFF. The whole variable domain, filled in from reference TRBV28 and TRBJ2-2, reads DVKVTQSSRYLVKRTGEKVFLECVQDMDHENMFWYRQDPGLGLRLIYFSYDVKMKEKGDIPEGYSVSREKKERFSLILESASTNQTSMYLCATRTFYTGELFFGEGSRLTVL.

CDR3 amino acids: CASSHRLAGAATGELFF. In DNA form, the CDR3 reads TGCGCCAGCAGCCACCGACTGGCGGGAGCGGCCACCGGGGAGCTGTTTTTT. The chain combines TRBV4-1 with TRBJ2-2; 7 nucleotides align to TRBD2. Germline assignment: CDR1 MGHRA and CDR2 YSYEKL. The V gene end was trimmed by 3 bases and the J gene end by 4 bases; junction bases not matched to a gene: 11. The CDR3 is made up of 17 amino acids.

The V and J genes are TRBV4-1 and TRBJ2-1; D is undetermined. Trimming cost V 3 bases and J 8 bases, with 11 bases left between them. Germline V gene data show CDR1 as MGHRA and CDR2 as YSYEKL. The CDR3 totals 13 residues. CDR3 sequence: CASSHAGVDEQFF. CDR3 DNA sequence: TGCGCCAGCAGCCATGCAGGCGTAGATGAGCAGTTCTTC.

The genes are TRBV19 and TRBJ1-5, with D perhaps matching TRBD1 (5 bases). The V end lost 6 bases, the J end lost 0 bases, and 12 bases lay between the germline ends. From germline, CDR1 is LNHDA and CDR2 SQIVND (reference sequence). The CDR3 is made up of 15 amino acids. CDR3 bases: TGTGCCAGTAGGTCGGACATCTCTAGCAATCAGCCCCAGCATTTT. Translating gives CASRSDISSNQPQHF.

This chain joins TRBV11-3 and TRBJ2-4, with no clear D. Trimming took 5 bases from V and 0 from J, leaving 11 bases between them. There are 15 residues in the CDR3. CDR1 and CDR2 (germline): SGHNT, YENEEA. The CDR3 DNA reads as TGTGCCAGCAGCCCGACACCTCTAGCCAAAAACATTCAGTACTTC. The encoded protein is CASSPTPLAKNIQYF.

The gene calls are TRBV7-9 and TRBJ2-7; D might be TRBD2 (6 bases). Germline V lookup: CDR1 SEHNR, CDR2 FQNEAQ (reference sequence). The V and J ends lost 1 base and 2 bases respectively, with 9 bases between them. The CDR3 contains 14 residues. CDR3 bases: TGTGCCAGCAGCTTAGGGGAGGCCCCCTACGAGCAGTACTTC. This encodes CASSLGEAPYEQYF.

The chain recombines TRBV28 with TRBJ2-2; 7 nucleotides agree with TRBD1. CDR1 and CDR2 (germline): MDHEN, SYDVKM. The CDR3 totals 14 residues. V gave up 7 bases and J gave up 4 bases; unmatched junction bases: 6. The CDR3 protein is CASTTGDITGELFF. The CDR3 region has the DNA TGTGCCAGCACAACAGGGGACATCACCGGGGAGCTGTTTTTT.